This TCR beta chain was profiled in a study of blood T cell repertoires in COVID-19. Looking at the study overall: From T cells, B-cell-depleted T cells, or PBMCs came the material, which was cDNA or gDNA.

The J segment lost 5 bases and the V segment lost 6 bases, leaving 10 bases of the junction unmatched. The CDR3 covers 14 residues. Germline V gene lookup returns CDR1 MNHEY and CDR2 SVGAGI. Categorization into cohorts depended on clinical history that participants reported. Cohort 3 donors counted as recovered after two negative PCRs, clearance, or resolved symptoms. Source study methods: For nucleated cells, counts were estimated from reference gene primer amplification. Sequencing used immunoSEQ multiplex PCR; TCRdb keeps in-frame clones, though not all of them. That table gives V, J and clone size, and the DNA gave D and trimming. Here the sample spans about 320,000 clones, around 90% being singletons.

This TCR was recovered from a man in his 60s who had recovered from COVID-19. This chain joins TRBV6-5 and TRBJ2-7; TRBD1 matches 7 bases. Sample: PBMCs or T cells enriched from blood (not recorded which). In DNA form, the CDR3 reads TGTGCCAGCAGGGACACAGGGGCGGGCAACGAGCAGTACTTC. Amino acid sequence: CASRDTGAGNEQYF.